The 17 T cell receptor beta chains below were found in one sample sequenced in a study of blood T cell repertoires in COVID-19. Some clones are missing from TCRdb's copy, which holds only in-frame ones; the method was immunoSEQ multiplex PCR. Of more than 65,000 clones in the sample, 82% were seen once. Material for sequencing was peripheral blood. All receptors derive from a woman aged 80 or over with acute or convalescent COVID-19.

The chain employs TRBV2 and TRBJ2-5; 12 bases align to TRBD1. The ends lost 3 bases at V and 5 bases at J; junction bases unmatched: 7. The CDR3 has 16 residues. In germline, CDR1 is SNHLY, CDR2 FYNNEI. The CDR3 region has the DNA TGTGCCAGCAGTGATGTGGGACAGGGGGCGCGGGAGACCCAGTACTTC. It specifies CASSDVGQGARETQYF. Based on the CDR3 plus reference TRBV2 and TRBJ2-5, the full variable domain is EPEVTQTPSHQVTQMGQEVILRCVPISNHLYFYWYRQILGQKVEFLVSFYNNEISEKSEIFDDQFSVERPDGSNFTLKIRSTKLEDSAMYFCASSDVGQGARETQYFGPGTRLLVL.

This chain connects TRBV4-1 to TRBJ2-5, with 7 bases lining up with TRBD2. The CDR3 extends over 13 amino acids. Trimming took 4 bases from V and 2 from J; bases not matched to a gene: 1. The germline CDR1 and CDR2 sequences are MGHRA and YSYEKL. DNA of the CDR3: TGCGCCAGCAGCCTGGGACTACAAGAGACCCAGTACTTC. This codes for CASSLGLQETQYF.

The chain couples TRBV6-5 to TRBJ2-7; 15 positions agree with TRBD2. Per the germline V gene, CDR1 is MNHEY and CDR2 is SVGAGI. The CDR3 runs 15 residues. J lost 4 bases, V lost 6 bases, and 4 bases had no gene match. DNA of the CDR3: TGTGCCAGCAGCCCCGGACTAGCGGGAGGGTACGAGCAGTACTTC. Protein: CASSPGLAGGYEQYF.

The chain is built from TRBV27 and TRBJ1-1, with D uncertain. The CDR3 is 13 amino acids. V lost 4 bases, J lost 5 bases, and 11 bases lay in between. The germline V gene has CDR1 MNHEY and CDR2 SMNVEV (reference sequence). The CDR3 sequence is CASSSAGRTEAFF. Written as DNA, the CDR3 is TGTGCCAGCAGTTCCGCCGGGAGGACTGAAGCTTTCTTT.

CDR3 residues: CASSLGGTQEQFF. In DNA form, the CDR3 reads TGTGCCAGCAGCTTAGGAGGGACTCAAGAGCAGTTCTTC. The gene calls are TRBV7-7 and TRBJ2-1, with D perhaps TRBD2 (6 bases). Trimming pared 1 base from V and 10 bases from J, leaving 11 bases between. The CDR3 sequence is 13 residues long. Looked up from germline, CDR1 is SSHAT and CDR2 is FNYEAQ (reference sequence).

The V and J genes are TRBV30 and TRBJ1-1, with D possibly matching TRBD1 (6 bases). Germline V gene sequence: CDR1 GTSNPN, CDR2 SVGIG (reference sequence). V was trimmed by 0 bases and J by 4 bases, leaving 12 bases between them. The CDR3 spans 14 residues. Here the CDR3 reads CAWSVMGASTEAFF. CDR3 nucleotides: TGTGCCTGGAGTGTAATGGGGGCGAGCACTGAAGCTTTCTTT.

The rearrangement uses TRBV27 and TRBJ1-1; 8 nucleotides line up with TRBD1. The V gene's germline CDR1 is MNHEY and CDR2 SMNVEV (reference sequence). CDR3 length equals 16 residues. J gave up 0 bases and V 6 bases, and 9 bases lay outside the gene matches. This CDR3 reads CASRPGTGYVNTEAFF. Written as DNA, the CDR3 is TGTGCCAGCAGGCCCGGGACAGGTTATGTGAACACTGAAGCTTTCTTT.

J is TRBJ2-7 and V is TRBV6-5, with 8 positions matching TRBD1. The germline V gene encodes CDR1 MNHEY and CDR2 SVGAGI. The CDR3 has 14 amino acids. The junction had 8 bases not matched to a gene; V was cut back by 5 bases and J by 5 bases. The CDR3 sequence is CASSRRGRPHEQYF. CDR3 in DNA: TGTGCCAGCAGTCGCAGGGGGCGGCCCCACGAGCAGTACTTC.

The chain joins TRBV5-4 to TRBJ2-7, with D possibly being TRBD2 (5 bases). The germline V and J ends were trimmed by 4 bases and 5 bases, with 13 bases remaining between them. CDR1 and CDR2 (germline): SGHNT, YYREEE (reference sequence). The CDR3 is made up of 13 amino acids. CDR3 bases: TGTGCCAGCAGCAAAAACGTGGGAGACGAGCAGTACTTC. This codes for CASSKNVGDEQYF.

The chain links TRBV19 to TRBJ2-7; 9 bases fit TRBD2. The CDR3 is 15 residues long. Germline V gives CDR1 LNHDA, CDR2 SQIVND (reference sequence). The ends lost 5 bases at V and 6 bases at J; junction bases unmatched: 11. As DNA, the CDR3 is TGTGCCAGTAGTCGGGAAGGCGGGAGGGCTAGCGAGCAGTACTTC. Translated, it gives CASSREGGRASEQYF.

The V gene is TRBV5-4, the J gene TRBJ2-2, with D possibly TRBD2 on 5 matching bases. The CDR3 loop spans 15 amino acids. Trimming stripped 1 base from V and 1 base from J, with 8 bases between. Per the germline V gene, CDR1 is SGHNT and CDR2 is YYREEE (reference sequence). CDR3: CASSLTGLNTGELFF. In DNA form, the CDR3 reads TGTGCCAGCAGCTTGACGGGGTTGAACACCGGGGAGCTGTTTTTT. Full variable domain (missing parts from reference TRBV5-4 and TRBJ2-2): ETGVTQSPTHLIKTRGQQVTLRCSSQSGHNTVSWYQQALGQGPQFIFQYYREEENGRGNFPPRFSGLQFPNYSSELNVNALELDDSALYLCASSLTGLNTGELFFGEGSRLTVL.

This clone was detected a few times. The rearrangement uses TRBV6-1 and TRBJ1-4, with D maybe TRBD1 (6 bases). Germline-derived CDR1 and CDR2 are MNHNS and SASEGT. V was shortened by 2 bases and J by 4 bases, with 11 bases between the two germline ends. CDR3 length equals 15 residues. Written as DNA, the CDR3 is TGTGCCAGCAGTGAAAGGGGGATTGGTAATGAAAAACTGTTTTTT. As protein: CASSERGIGNEKLFF.

The genes are TRBV6-2 or TRBV6-3 and TRBJ2-1, with D unclear. Germline CDR1 is MNHEY and CDR2 is SVGEGT. The CDR3 is 12 residues long. Trimming cost V 6 bases and J 4 bases, with 7 bases left between them. CDR3 sequence: CASSRGYNEQFF. The CDR3 DNA reads as TGTGCCAGCAGCCGAGGTTACAATGAGCAGTTCTTC.

The V and J genes are TRBV28 and TRBJ2-7, with D uncertain. The V gene's germline CDR1 is MDHEN and CDR2 SYDVKM. V was shortened by 0 bases and J by 5 bases, with 11 bases between the two germline ends. There are 14 residues in the CDR3. CDR3 bases: TGTGCCAGCAGTTTATGGACTCCTGTGGACGAGCAGTACTTC. This codes for CASSLWTPVDEQYF.

The V gene is TRBV30, the J gene TRBJ2-1, with D maybe TRBD1 (5 bases). Germline CDR1 GTSNPN, CDR2 SVGIG (reference sequence). The CDR3 is 14 residues long. With 0 bases removed from V and 1 base from J, the gap between germline ends came to 7 bases. The CDR3 bases are TGTGCCTGGAGTGTGGGGCAGTCCTACAATGAGCAGTTCTTC. Protein sequence: CAWSVGQSYNEQFF.

V is TRBV5-6 and J is TRBJ1-6; 8 bases are a match to TRBD1. Trimming removed 4 bases from V and 9 bases from J; junction bases left unmatched: 9. Per germline, CDR1 SGHDT and CDR2 YYEEEE. This CDR3 region has 15 residues. The CDR3 nucleotides read TGTGCCAGCAGCCCTAGGACAGGGAGAACTTCACCCCTCCACTTT. Translated, it gives CASSPRTGRTSPLHF.

V gene TRBV29-1 combines with J gene TRBJ1-4; perhaps TRBD1 as D (6 bases). Trimming shortened V by 0 bases and J by 3 bases, and 14 bases separated the two germline ends. Germline-derived CDR1 and CDR2 are SQVTM and ANQGSEA. The CDR3 totals 16 residues. The CDR3 region is CSVEDPWGRANEKLFF. CDR3 nucleotides: TGCAGCGTTGAAGACCCTTGGGGGCGAGCTAATGAAAAACTGTTTTTT.